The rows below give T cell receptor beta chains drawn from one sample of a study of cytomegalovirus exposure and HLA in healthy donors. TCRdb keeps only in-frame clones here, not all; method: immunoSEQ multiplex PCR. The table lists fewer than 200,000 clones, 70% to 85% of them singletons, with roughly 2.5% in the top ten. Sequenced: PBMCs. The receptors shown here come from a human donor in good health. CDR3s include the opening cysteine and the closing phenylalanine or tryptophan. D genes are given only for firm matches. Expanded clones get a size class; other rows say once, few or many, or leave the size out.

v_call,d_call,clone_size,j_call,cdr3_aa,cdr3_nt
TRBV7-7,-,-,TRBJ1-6,CDSIESPLHF,TGCGACAGTATAGAGTCACCCCTCCACTTT
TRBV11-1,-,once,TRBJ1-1,CASSPRNTEAFF,TGTGCCAGCAGCCCTCGGAACACTGAAGCTTTCTTT
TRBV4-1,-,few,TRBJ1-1,CASSQVSGRSEAFF,TGCGCCAGCAGCCAAGTATCAGGGCGTAGTGAAGCTTTCTTT
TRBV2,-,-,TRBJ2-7,CASSERGLMGQYF,TGTGCCAGCAGTGAAAGGGGTCTGATGGGGCAGTACTTC
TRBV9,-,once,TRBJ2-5,CASSAGLAGETQYF,TGTGCCAGCAGCGCCGGACTGGCTGGGGAGACCCAGTACTTC
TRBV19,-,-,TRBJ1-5,CASSRQDQPQHF,TGTGCCAGTAGTAGACAGGATCAGCCCCAGCATTTT
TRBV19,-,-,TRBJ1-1,CASSIHGQGPEAFF,TGTGCCAGTAGTATTCATGGTCAGGGTCCCGAAGCTTTCTTT
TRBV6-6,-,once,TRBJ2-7,CASSYSTYPAGDEQYF,TGTGCCAGCAGTTACTCGACTTACCCTGCAGGGGACGAGCAGTACTTC
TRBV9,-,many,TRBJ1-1,CASSVDTTEAFF,TGTGCCAGCAGCGTAGACACCACTGAAGCTTTCTTT
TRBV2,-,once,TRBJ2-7,CASVVLGLSYEQYF,TGTGCCAGTGTAGTGCTGGGACTTTCCTACGAGCAGTACTTC
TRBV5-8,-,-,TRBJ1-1,CASSFGILRILNTEAFF,TGTGCCAGCAGCTTCGGTATTTTGCGGATTTTGAACACTGAAGCTTTCTTT
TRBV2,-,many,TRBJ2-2,CASSGLSGELFF,TGTGCCAGCAGTGGTCTCAGCGGGGAGCTGTTTTTT
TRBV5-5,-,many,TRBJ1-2,CASNRVDYGYTF,TGTGCCAGCAACCGGGTGGACTATGGCTACACCTTC
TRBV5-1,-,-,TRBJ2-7,CASSVGNRGEQYF,TGCGCCAGCAGCGTGGGAAATAGGGGCGAGCAGTACTTC
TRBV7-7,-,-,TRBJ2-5,CASSSRGNQETQYF,TGTGCTAGCAGCTCTAGGGGGAATCAAGAGACCCAGTACTTC
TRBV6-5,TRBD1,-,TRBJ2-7,CASSQSGTAHNEQYF,TGTGCCAGCAGTCAGTCCGGGACAGCCCATAACGAGCAGTACTTC
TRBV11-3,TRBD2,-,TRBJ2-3,CASSPGTSWAQYF,TGTGCCAGCAGCCCAGGGACTAGCTGGGCGCAGTATTTT
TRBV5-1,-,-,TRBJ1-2,CASSLSQGSNYGYTF,TGCGCCAGCAGCTTGAGTCAGGGATCTAACTATGGCTACACCTTC
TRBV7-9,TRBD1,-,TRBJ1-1,CASSPRGRTGGFRDTEAFF,TGTGCCAGCAGCCCTAGGGGGCGGACAGGTGGGTTTAGGGACACTGAAGCTTTCTTT
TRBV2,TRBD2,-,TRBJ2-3,CASNEGRGGGTDTQYF,TGTGCCAGCAACGAGGGACGGGGGGGCGGCACAGATACGCAGTATTTT
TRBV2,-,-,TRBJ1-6,CASLPPEGGNSPLHF,TGTGCCAGCTTACCCCCGGAGGGCGGAAATTCACCCCTCCACTTT
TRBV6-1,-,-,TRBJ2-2,CASSELQVTGELFF,TGTGCCAGCAGTGAGTTACAGGTCACCGGGGAGCTGTTTTTT
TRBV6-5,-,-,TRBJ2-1,CASSAGTYNEQFF,TGTGCCAGCAGTGCGGGTACCTACAATGAGCAGTTCTTC
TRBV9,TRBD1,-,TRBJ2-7,CASSVDEGQGYEQYF,TGTGCCAGCAGCGTAGATGAAGGACAGGGGTACGAGCAGTACTTC
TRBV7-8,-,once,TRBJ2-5,CASSLGNRYQETQYF,TGTGCCAGCAGCTTAGGGAACAGATATCAAGAGACCCAGTACTTC
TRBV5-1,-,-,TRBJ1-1,CASRSTGNTEAFF,TGCGCCAGCAGATCCACAGGGAACACTGAAGCTTTCTTT
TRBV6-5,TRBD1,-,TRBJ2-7,CASKLGTVSYEQYF,TGTGCCAGTAAGCTTGGGACAGTTTCTTACGAGCAGTACTTC
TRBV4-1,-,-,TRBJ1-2,CASSQAPAGASLYGYTF,TGCGCCAGCAGCCAAGCTCCTGCGGGGGCTTCCCTTTATGGCTACACCTTC
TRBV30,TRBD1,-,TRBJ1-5,CALGQGGGQPQHF,TGTGCCTTGGGACAGGGGGGGGGTCAGCCCCAGCATTTT
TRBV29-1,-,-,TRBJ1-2,CSVVARQGGYGYTF,TGCAGCGTTGTAGCCCGGCAGGGTGGGTATGGCTACACCTTC
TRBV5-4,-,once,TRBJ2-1,CASSLDGGPYNEQFF,TGTGCCAGCAGCTTGGATGGGGGCCCCTACAATGAGCAGTTCTTC
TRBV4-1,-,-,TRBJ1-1,CASRRDTEAFF,TGCGCCAGCAGGAGGGACACTGAAGCTTTCTTT
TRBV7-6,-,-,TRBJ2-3,CASSPGTDTQYF,TGTGCCAGCAGCCCGGGCACAGATACGCAGTATTTT
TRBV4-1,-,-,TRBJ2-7,CASSQVTGSSEQYF,TGCGCCAGCAGCCAAGTTACGGGTAGTTCCGAGCAGTACTTC
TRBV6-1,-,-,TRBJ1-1,CASSDSGSLNTEAFF,TGTGCCAGCAGTGACAGCGGAAGCCTGAACACTGAAGCTTTCTTT
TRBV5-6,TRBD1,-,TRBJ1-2,CASSLDPGTGHGYTF,TGTGCCAGCAGCCTAGACCCTGGGACAGGCCATGGCTACACCTTC
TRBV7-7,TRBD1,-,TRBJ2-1,CASSLAWDRGDEQFF,TGTGCTAGCAGCTTAGCGTGGGACAGGGGAGACGAGCAGTTCTTC